A selection of T cell receptor beta chains follows, all from one sample in a study of response to subunit inactivated influenza vaccine. Using its own MiXCR run on the RT-PCR reads, TCRdb lists one record per CDR3 protein. The repertoire holds more than 450,000 distinct CDR3 sequences, about 10% seen once, with roughly a tenth in the top ten. The sample in question was PBMCs from blood, obtained on the day of vaccination. These receptors all stem from a man in his fifties who received an inactivated influenza vaccine. Both conserved end residues are part of each CDR3. Each record gives: CDR3 protein, J gene, V gene.

CDR3 protein: CASSDSQLVTNIQYF
J gene: TRBJ2-4
V gene: TRBV2

CDR3 protein: CAISQRGPAGAGELFF
J gene: TRBJ2-2
V gene: TRBV10-3

CDR3 protein: CASSHGQPGANVLTF
J gene: TRBJ2-6
V gene: TRBV11-2

CDR3 protein: CASTYAGLGNGYTF
J gene: TRBJ1-2
V gene: TRBV7-2

CDR3 protein: CASSPGLYLETQYF
J gene: TRBJ2-5
V gene: TRBV7-8

CDR3 protein: CASSLAGKNEKLFF
J gene: TRBJ1-4
V gene: TRBV5-6

CDR3 protein: CARSTGTSMEAFF
J gene: TRBJ1-1
V gene: TRBV21-1

CDR3 protein: CASSLEGLASGELFF
J gene: TRBJ2-2
V gene: TRBV5-1

CDR3 protein: CATSRGPLGDTGELFF
J gene: TRBJ2-2
V gene: TRBV15

CDR3 protein: CASSWGLDIFSEQFF
J gene: TRBJ2-1
V gene: TRBV5-1

CDR3 protein: CASSLSGGRGDTQYF
J gene: TRBJ2-3
V gene: TRBV7-6

CDR3 protein: CSVEDRGGLSYEQYF
J gene: TRBJ2-7
V gene: TRBV29-1

CDR3 protein: CSARSQETQYF
J gene: TRBJ2-5
V gene: TRBV20-1

CDR3 protein: CASSQDIRGGETQYF
J gene: TRBJ2-5
V gene: TRBV4-1

CDR3 protein: CSAREREGTYNEQFF
J gene: TRBJ2-1
V gene: TRBV20-1

CDR3 protein: CASSLAGGRGNEQFF
J gene: TRBJ2-1
V gene: TRBV7-9

CDR3 protein: CSASPRANEQFF
J gene: TRBJ2-1
V gene: TRBV20-1

CDR3 protein: CASRGGINTGELFF
J gene: TRBJ2-2
V gene: TRBV19

CDR3 protein: CASAGGYEQYF
J gene: TRBJ2-7
V gene: TRBV6-6

CDR3 protein: CASSFPASGTWRNEQFF
J gene: TRBJ2-1
V gene: TRBV28

CDR3 protein: CSASRGPTGELFF
J gene: TRBJ2-2
V gene: TRBV20-1

CDR3 protein: CASSPGGTATLYGYTF
J gene: TRBJ1-2
V gene: TRBV6-1

CDR3 protein: CASSRGTSGWEGITYEQYF
J gene: TRBJ2-7
V gene: TRBV27

CDR3 protein: CASSLSGGALNEQFF
J gene: TRBJ2-1
V gene: TRBV4-2

CDR3 protein: CAIKTGTSTDTQYF
J gene: TRBJ2-3
V gene: TRBV10-3

CDR3 protein: CASSYVWTGVTNEQFF
J gene: TRBJ2-1
V gene: TRBV12-3/TRBV12-4

CDR3 protein: CASSPRSGGPYEQYF
J gene: TRBJ2-7
V gene: TRBV9

CDR3 protein: CATTSGLAGDTGELFF
J gene: TRBJ2-2
V gene: TRBV15

CDR3 protein: CASSQFLGGEQYF
J gene: TRBJ2-7
V gene: TRBV3-1

CDR3 protein: CASRFGTGEEETQYF
J gene: TRBJ2-5
V gene: TRBV5-1

CDR3 protein: CASTASGANYNEQFF
J gene: TRBJ2-1
V gene: TRBV28

CDR3 protein: CASSLFGRPNTEAFF
J gene: TRBJ1-1
V gene: TRBV5-1

CDR3 protein: CAIKRESVDTQYF
J gene: TRBJ2-3
V gene: TRBV10-3

CDR3 protein: CSARRGPITDTQYF
J gene: TRBJ2-3
V gene: TRBV20-1

CDR3 protein: CASSYVRGWDNEQFF
J gene: TRBJ2-1
V gene: TRBV6-5

CDR3 protein: CASSVASGRRMEQFF
J gene: TRBJ2-1
V gene: TRBV9

CDR3 protein: CASSQASGGSPKGSEQYF
J gene: TRBJ2-7
V gene: TRBV11-2

CDR3 protein: CASSLGGTGAVGEQYF
J gene: TRBJ2-7
V gene: TRBV13

CDR3 protein: CASSADSSYEQYF
J gene: TRBJ2-7
V gene: TRBV10-1

CDR3 protein: CASSLGQGVSNYGYTF
J gene: TRBJ1-2
V gene: TRBV6-5

CDR3 protein: CASSLAPPSGGSDTQYF
J gene: TRBJ2-3
V gene: TRBV5-1

CDR3 protein: CASSELGRGEQYF
J gene: TRBJ2-7
V gene: TRBV10-2

CDR3 protein: CASSYSGTGKNIQYF
J gene: TRBJ2-4
V gene: TRBV6-2/TRBV6-3